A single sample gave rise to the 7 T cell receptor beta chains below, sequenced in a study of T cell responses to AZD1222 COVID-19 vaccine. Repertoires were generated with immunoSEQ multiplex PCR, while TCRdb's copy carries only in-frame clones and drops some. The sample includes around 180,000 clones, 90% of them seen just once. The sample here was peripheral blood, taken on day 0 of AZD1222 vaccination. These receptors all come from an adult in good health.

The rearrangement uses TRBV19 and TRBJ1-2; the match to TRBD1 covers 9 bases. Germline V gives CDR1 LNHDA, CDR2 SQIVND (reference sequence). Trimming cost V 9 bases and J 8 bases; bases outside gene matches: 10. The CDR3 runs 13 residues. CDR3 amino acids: CASTNRGQIGYTF. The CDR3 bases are TGTGCCAGCACAAACAGGGGGCAAATCGGCTACACCTTC.

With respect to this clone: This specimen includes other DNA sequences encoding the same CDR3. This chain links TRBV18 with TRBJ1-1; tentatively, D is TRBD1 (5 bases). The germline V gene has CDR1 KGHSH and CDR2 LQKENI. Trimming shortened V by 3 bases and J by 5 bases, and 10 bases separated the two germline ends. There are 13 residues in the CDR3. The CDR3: CASSPTVGTEAFF. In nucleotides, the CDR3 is TGTGCCAGCTCACCGACAGTTGGTACTGAAGCTTTCTTT.

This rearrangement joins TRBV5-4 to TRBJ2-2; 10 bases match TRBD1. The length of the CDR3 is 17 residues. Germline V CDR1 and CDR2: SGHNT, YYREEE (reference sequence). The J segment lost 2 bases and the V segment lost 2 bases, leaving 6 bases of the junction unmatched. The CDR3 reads CASSFSWDRGNTGELFF. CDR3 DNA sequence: TGTGCCAGCAGCTTTTCTTGGGACAGGGGTAACACCGGGGAGCTGTTTTTT.

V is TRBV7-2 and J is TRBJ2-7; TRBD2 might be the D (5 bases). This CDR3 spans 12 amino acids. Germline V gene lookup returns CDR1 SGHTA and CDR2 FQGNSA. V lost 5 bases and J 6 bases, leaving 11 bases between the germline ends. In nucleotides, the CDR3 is TGTGCCAGCAGCCATCCGAGCGGCGAGCAGTACTTC. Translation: CASSHPSGEQYF.

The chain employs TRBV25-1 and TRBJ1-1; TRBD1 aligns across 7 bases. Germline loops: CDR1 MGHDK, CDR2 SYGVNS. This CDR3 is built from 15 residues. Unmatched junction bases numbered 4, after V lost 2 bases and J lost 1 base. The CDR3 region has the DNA TGTGCCAGCAGTGAACCGACAGGGACGAACACTGAAGCTTTCTTT. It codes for CASSEPTGTNTEAFF.

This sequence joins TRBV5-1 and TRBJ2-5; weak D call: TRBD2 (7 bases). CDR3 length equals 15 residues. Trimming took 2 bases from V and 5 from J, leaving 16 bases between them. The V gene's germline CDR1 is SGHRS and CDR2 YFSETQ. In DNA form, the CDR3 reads TGCGCCAGCAGCTTTGGTGGGGGGGCTTCGGAGACCCAGTACTTC. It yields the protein CASSFGGGASETQYF.

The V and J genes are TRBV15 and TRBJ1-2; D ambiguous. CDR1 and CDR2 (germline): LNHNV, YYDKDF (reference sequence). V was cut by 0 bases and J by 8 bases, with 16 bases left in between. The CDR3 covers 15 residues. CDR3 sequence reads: CATSRDLGVAGGYTF. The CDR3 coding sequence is TGTGCCACCAGCAGAGATTTGGGAGTGGCCGGAGGCTACACCTTC.